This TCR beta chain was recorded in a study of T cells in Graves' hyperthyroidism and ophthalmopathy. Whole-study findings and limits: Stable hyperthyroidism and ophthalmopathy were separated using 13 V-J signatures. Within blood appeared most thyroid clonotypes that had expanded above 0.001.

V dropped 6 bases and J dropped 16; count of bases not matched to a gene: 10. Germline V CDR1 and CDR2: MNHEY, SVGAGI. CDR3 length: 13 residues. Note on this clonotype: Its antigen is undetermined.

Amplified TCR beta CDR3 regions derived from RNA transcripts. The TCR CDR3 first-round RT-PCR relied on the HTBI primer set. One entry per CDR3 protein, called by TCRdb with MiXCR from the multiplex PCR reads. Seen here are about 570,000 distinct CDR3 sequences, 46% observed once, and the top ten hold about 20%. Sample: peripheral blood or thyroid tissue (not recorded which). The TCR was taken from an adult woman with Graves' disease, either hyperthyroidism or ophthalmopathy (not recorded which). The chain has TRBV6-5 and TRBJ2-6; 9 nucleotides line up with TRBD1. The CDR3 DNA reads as TGTGCCAGCAGGGGAACAGGGGGCAGGGTACTGACTTTC. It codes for CASRGTGGRVLTF.